This T cell receptor beta chain was profiled in a study of a mutant IDH1 vaccine in newly diagnosed glioma. A remark on this clone: The antigen is undetermined.

Unmatched junction bases numbered 13, after V lost 6 bases and J lost 7 bases. Germline V gives CDR1 LGHNA, CDR2 YSLEER. The CDR3 spans 17 residues. This sample's time point: baseline, week 1 (first vaccination visit). The treatment here: pre-vaccination baseline after standard-of-care therapy. General observations from the study: Pseudoprogression apparently lacked any relation to changes in top peripheral T cell clonotypes.

The assay was immunoSEQ multiplex PCR, and TCRdb's table has in-frame clones only and misses some. The sample consists of about 100,000 clones, roughly 78% of them appearing once. The material was PBMCs, obtained from a glioma patient treated with radiotherapy, temozolomide or both. The receptor was isolated from a man in his forties or fifties with glioma. The chain uses TRBV4-3 and TRBJ2-2; 11 nucleotides match TRBD1. Here the CDR3 reads CASSPSRTGGADGELFF. CDR3 in DNA: TGCGCCAGCAGTCCTTCTAGGACAGGGGGCGCCGACGGGGAGCTGTTTTTT.